This TCR beta chain was retrieved from a study of cytomegalovirus exposure and HLA in healthy donors. Overall study context: The study's early data release held roughly 91 million unique TCRs from HLA-typed donors. General study points: The investigators catalogued under 200 TCR beta chains as cytomegalovirus-associated. In vitro assays verified that three CMV-associated chains recognized CMV antigens specifically.

It was with 60 Vbeta and 13 Jbeta primers that the PCR ran. Clones were sequenced by immunoSEQ multiplex PCR, and TCRdb holds only the in-frame ones, with some missing. The sample records 100,000 or so clones, 60% to 85% being singletons. CDR1 SGHTA and CDR2 FQGNSA come from the germline V gene. The ends were cut back, 4 bases at V and 0 bases at J, with 15 bases in the middle. The CDR3 sequence is 16 residues long. This clone was observed a handful of times. Antigen specificity is unknown. The sequenced material came from PBMCs. This clonotype originated in a man aged 35 to 55 in good health and CMV-seronegative. The rearrangement uses TRBV7-2 and TRBJ2-5; D is ambiguous. The CDR3 DNA is TGTGCCAGCAGCTCCCATAGCAATTCGTACCAAGAGACCCAGTACTTC. Protein: CASSSHSNSYQETQYF.